Detailed here is one T cell receptor beta chain. Antigen: not known. This table comes from immunoSEQ multiplex PCR, and its TCRdb copy is limited to in-frame clones, with some not included. The repertoire includes millions of clones, 80% to 95% of them detected once, and about 0.37% sits in the top ten. The CDR3 totals 17 residues. The V and J ends lost 1 base and 4 bases, in that order; junction bases with no gene match: 10. Germline CDR1 and CDR2: SGHRS and YFSETQ. This sample was included in a study of shared clonotypes between healthy human individuals. Study background: The people who gave samples were a couple of women and three men aged 18 to 49. Three plates were used per donor for CD4 naive, three for CD4 memory, two for CD8 naive and one for CD8 memory. Study-wide results and limits: Relative to memory subsets, naive subsets generally showed larger estimated richness. Roughly 4.6% of naive CD4 clonotypes were common to a handful of donors.

The sequencing input was naive CD4+ T cells from PBMCs. Subset given: CD45RA+ positively selected. The J gene is TRBJ2-5, the V gene TRBV5-1, with 10 bases identical to TRBD2. This sequence originates from a man between 18 and 35 years old in good health. Some clones in this sample may be carry-over from other donors' samples. CDR3 residues: CASSLSFASGSVETQYF. CDR3 bases: TGCGCCAGCAGCTTGTCGTTCGCTAGCGGGAGTGTAGAGACCCAGTACTTC. Full variable domain (missing parts from reference TRBV5-1 and TRBJ2-5): KAGVTQTPRYLIKTRGQQVTLSCSPISGHRSVSWYQQTPGQGLQFLFEYFSETQRNKGNFPGRFSGRQFSNSRSEMNVSTLELGDSALYLCASSLSFASGSVETQYFGPGTRLLVL.